What follows describes a single T cell receptor beta chain. CDR3 length: 15 residues. Germline values: CDR1 LNHDA, CDR2 SQIVND (reference sequence). Trimming stripped 0 bases from V and 7 bases from J, with 12 bases between. This sample was included in a study of blood T cell repertoires in COVID-19. Sequenced by immunoSEQ multiplex PCR; TCRdb stores in-frame clones only, minus some. The sample holds some 200,000 clones, roughly 84% seen once. Sample: peripheral blood. The receptor's source is a woman of 80 years or more with COVID-19, enrolled during active disease. V and J are TRBV19 and TRBJ2-2; D ambiguous. The CDR3 sequence: CASSIDRTVSGELFF. The CDR3 DNA follows: TGTGCCAGTAGTATAGATCGAACAGTCAGCGGGGAGCTGTTTTTT.